The rows below give T cell receptor beta chains drawn from one sample of a study of OX40 agonist ivuxolimab in advanced cancers. TCRdb keeps only in-frame clones here, not all; method: immunoSEQ multiplex PCR. This sample has roughly 66,000 clones; roughly 80% occur once, and the top ten carry around 2.5%. Material: CD4+ or CD8+ T cells sorted from blood, obtained in a trial of the OX40 agonist ivuxolimab. Every receptor here comes from an adult with an advanced solid tumor such as melanoma, head and neck, liver or kidney cancer. The CDR3 runs from the conserved cysteine through the conserved F or W. Each record gives: V gene, D gene, J gene, clone size, CDR3 DNA, CDR3 protein. D genes are given only for firm matches. Size is omitted from some rows. Given values are once, few, many or a class for expanded clones.

>TRBV11-2|.|TRBJ1-1|.
TGTGCCAGCAGCCGCGAAGGTGTGACCCTGGAAGCTTTCTTT
CASSREGVTLEAFF
>TRBV21-1|.|TRBJ2-3|.
TGTGCCAGCAGCAAATGGGCAGGGGCCACAGATACGCAGTATTTT
CASSKWAGATDTQYF
>TRBV19|.|TRBJ2-5|.
TGTGCCAGTAGTATTCTGGGCGGGGAGACCCAGTACTTC
CASSILGGETQYF
>TRBV10-3|.|TRBJ1-2|.
TGTGCCATCAGTAGGGGAGATGGCTACACCTTC
CAISRGDGYTF
>TRBV18|.|TRBJ2-2|.
TGTGCCAGCTTAAATGCTGGGGGCACCGGGGAGCTGTTTTTT
CASLNAGGTGELFF
>TRBV18|.|TRBJ1-1|.
TGTGCCAGCTCACCCTCGGGGAACACTGAAGCTTTCTTT
CASSPSGNTEAFF
>TRBV6-5|.|TRBJ1-2|few
TGTGCCAGTAGTCGAGGGGGGGTTGATGGCTACACCTTC
CASSRGGVDGYTF
>TRBV7-6|.|TRBJ2-7|.
TGTGCCAGCAGCTCTCTGGGTAGCGGATCCTACGAGCAGTACTTC
CASSSLGSGSYEQYF
>TRBV4-2|TRBD2|TRBJ2-4|.
TGTGCCAGCAGCCAACCCGTGGGGGGGGAGGCCAAAAACATTCAGTACTTC
CASSQPVGGEAKNIQYF
>TRBV6-5|TRBD2|TRBJ2-7|.
TGTGCCAGCAGTACCCCGGGACTAGCGACCTACGAGCAGTACTTC
CASSTPGLATYEQYF
>TRBV19|.|TRBJ1-4|.
TGTGCCAGTAGCAGCTCGGCCTTTGGGGGTTCTAATGAAAAACTGTTTTTT
CASSSSAFGGSNEKLFF
>TRBV7-3|.|TRBJ1-3|.
TGTGCCAGCCGACTGAATTCTGGAAACACCATATATTTT
CASRLNSGNTIYF
>TRBV6-6|TRBD2|TRBJ2-2|.
TGTGCCAGCAGTTACCCGAGCGGGAGAGGGGGCGGGGAGCTGTTTTTT
CASSYPSGRGGGELFF
>TRBV7-7|TRBD1|TRBJ2-2|.
TGTGCCAGCAGCTCCGGGACAGTCCGCACCGGGGAGCTGTTTTTT
CASSSGTVRTGELFF
>TRBV29-1|.|TRBJ2-7|.
TGCAGCGTCAAGGGCTCCTACGAGCAGTACTTC
CSVKGSYEQYF
>TRBV18|.|TRBJ2-5|.
TGTGCCAGCTCGAGGACTATCCAAGAGACCCAGTACTTC
CASSRTIQETQYF
>TRBV19|TRBD2|TRBJ2-2|.
TGTGCCAGTAGCACCGGGAGCGGGAGATCCGGGGAGCTGTTTTTT
CASSTGSGRSGELFF
>TRBV18|.|TRBJ1-1|.
TGTGCCAGCTCTGTAGAACGGAACACTGAAGCTTTCTTT
CASSVERNTEAFF
>TRBV14|.|TRBJ2-7|.
TGTGCCAGCGCGGTTGGGCCCTACGAGCAGTACTTC
CASAVGPYEQYF
>TRBV6-1|TRBD1|TRBJ2-7|.
TGTGCCAGCAGTGAATTTGACAGGGGGCGAACCTACGAGCAGTACTTC
CASSEFDRGRTYEQYF
>TRBV18|TRBD1|TRBJ1-4|once
TGTGCCAGCTCTCCGGGACAGGTATCTAATGAAAAACTGTTTTTT
CASSPGQVSNEKLFF
>TRBV7-2|.|TRBJ2-3|.
TGTGCCAGCAAGGTGGGCTTCACAGATACGCAGTATTTT
CASKVGFTDTQYF
>TRBV28|.|TRBJ2-1|.
TGTGCCAGCCGCCAACCCCTCAGCTCCAATGAGCAGTTCTTC
CASRQPLSSNEQFF
>TRBV10-2|.|TRBJ1-2|.
TGCGCCAGCAGGGAACCGAATAACTATGGCTACACCTTC
CASREPNNYGYTF
>TRBV5-4|.|TRBJ2-1|.
TGTGCCAGCAGCTTTTCGCCGGACAATGAGCAGTTCTTC
CASSFSPDNEQFF
>TRBV6-5|.|TRBJ2-2|.
TGTGCCAGCAGTTACTCGAACAGGAACACCGGGGAGCTGTTTTTT
CASSYSNRNTGELFF
>TRBV11-2|.|TRBJ2-3|few
TGTGCCAGCAGCTACACAGATACGCAGTATTTT
CASSYTDTQYF
>TRBV11-2|.|TRBJ1-2|few
TGTGCCAGCAGCTCTTCCCGGGACACCATTTATGGCTACACCTTC
CASSSSRDTIYGYTF
>TRBV19|.|TRBJ1-2|few
TGTGCCAGTAGTTTCGCGCCCGACTATGGCTACACCTTC
CASSFAPDYGYTF
>TRBV30|.|TRBJ2-3|.
TGTGCCTGGAGACCGGGTTTCTCCACAGATACGCAGTATTTT
CAWRPGFSTDTQYF
>TRBV11-3|TRBD2|TRBJ2-5|.
TGTGCCAGCAGCTCTGGCGGACTAGCCGGGCAAGAGACCCAGTACTTC
CASSSGGLAGQETQYF
>TRBV18|TRBD2|TRBJ2-2|few
TGTGCCAGCTCACCTGAACCGGGACTAGTATACACCGGGGAGCTGTTTTTT
CASSPEPGLVYTGELFF
>TRBV7-2|.|TRBJ2-1|.
TGTGCCAGCAGCTCACTAGGGAGCTCCTACAATGAGCAGTTCTTC
CASSSLGSSYNEQFF
>TRBV14|.|TRBJ2-7|once
TGTGCCAGCAGCCAAGAACTACAGAGCTCCTACGAGCAGTACTTC
CASSQELQSSYEQYF
>TRBV18|TRBD2|TRBJ2-7|.
TGTGCCAGCTCACCCGATTCCGGGACTAGCGGGAGTCCGTACTTC
CASSPDSGTSGSPYF
>TRBV7-7|TRBD2|TRBJ2-5|medium-sized
TGTGCCAGCCGTAGCGGGAATGGACAGACCCAGTACTTC
CASRSGNGQTQYF
>TRBV5-1|TRBD1|TRBJ2-7|few
TGCGCCAGCAGCTTGACCGGGACAGGGTCCTACGAGCAGTACTTC
CASSLTGTGSYEQYF
>TRBV7-6|.|TRBJ1-3|.
TGTGCCAGCAGCTTAGCGGAAACGTCCTCTGGAAACACCATATATTTT
CASSLAETSSGNTIYF
>TRBV29-1|TRBD2|TRBJ2-1|medium-sized
TGCAGCGTTGATCTAGCGGGAGTACGCAATGAGCAGTTCTTC
CSVDLAGVRNEQFF
>TRBV28|.|TRBJ2-1|.
TGTGCCAGCGGAAGGCAGACGGGACATACTTCGGGAAAGTTCTTC
CASGRQTGHTSGKFF
>TRBV5-1|TRBD2|TRBJ2-1|.
TGCGCCAGCAGCCCGGGACTAGAGAGCTCCTACAATGAGCAGTTCTTC
CASSPGLESSYNEQFF
>TRBV10-3|.|TRBJ2-1|.
TGTGCCATCAGTGAGGCTATAAGTTCCTACAATGAGCAGTTCTTC
CAISEAISSYNEQFF
>TRBV19|.|TRBJ2-7|.
TGTGCCAGTAAACCCCGAAGGGACTCCTACGAGCAGTACTTC
CASKPRRDSYEQYF
>TRBV19|TRBD1|TRBJ1-1|once
TGTGCCAGTAAACCGGGACAGGGTTCCACTGAAGCTTTCTTT
CASKPGQGSTEAFF
>TRBV7-2|.|TRBJ2-3|.
TGTGCCAGCAGCTTACGAATCGCTTCTAGCACAGATACGCAGTATTTT
CASSLRIASSTDTQYF
>TRBV6-6|.|TRBJ2-7|.
TGTGCCAGCAGTTACCAGCCTAGCGCCTACGAGCAGTACTTC
CASSYQPSAYEQYF
>TRBV20-1|.|TRBJ2-2|.
TGCAGTGCTAGTGTCTACGGGGAGCTGTTTTTT
CSASVYGELFF
>TRBV7-3|.|TRBJ2-2|.
TGTGCCAGCAGCTTAAATCCACCCCTGAACACCGGGGAGCTGTTTTTT
CASSLNPPLNTGELFF
>TRBV2|TRBD2|TRBJ2-2|.
TGTGCCATTACGGGACTAGCGTTCACCGGGGAGCTGTTTTTT
CAITGLAFTGELFF
>TRBV6-5|.|TRBJ2-1|.
TGTGCCAGCAGTTACGGGGGTTTAAATGAGCAGTTCTTC
CASSYGGLNEQFF
>TRBV19|TRBD1|TRBJ1-4|.
TGTGCCAGTAGTACCGGGACAGGGTGGGATGAAAAACTGTTTTTT
CASSTGTGWDEKLFF
>TRBV15|.|TRBJ2-5|.
TGTGCCACCAGCCCGCGACCGTACCAAGAGACCCAGTACTTC
CATSPRPYQETQYF
>TRBV25-1|.|TRBJ1-5|.
TGTGCCAGCAGTGAATCGATAGGGGGATTATACCCCCAGCATTTT
CASSESIGGLYPQHF
>TRBV11-3|TRBD2|TRBJ2-3|few
TGTGCCAGCAGCCTGCCGGGACTAGCCCCCGGGAGCACAGATACGCAGTATTTT
CASSLPGLAPGSTDTQYF
>TRBV19|.|TRBJ2-1|.
TGTGCCAGTCCTAGCGATTCCAATGAGCAGTTCTTC
CASPSDSNEQFF